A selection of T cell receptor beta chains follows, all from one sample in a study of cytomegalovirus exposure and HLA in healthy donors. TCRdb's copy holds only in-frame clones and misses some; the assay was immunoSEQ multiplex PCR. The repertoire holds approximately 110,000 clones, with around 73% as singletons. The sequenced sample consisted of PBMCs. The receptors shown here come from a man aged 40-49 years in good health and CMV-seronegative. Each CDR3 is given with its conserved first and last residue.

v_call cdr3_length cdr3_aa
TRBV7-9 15 CASSYPDRGINGYTF
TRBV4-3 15 CASSQAPDSPYGYTF
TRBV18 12 CASSPSRSEAFF
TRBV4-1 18 CASNSNPSGSGTTDTQYF
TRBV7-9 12 CSSSPVGTEAFF
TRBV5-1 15 CASSLVPGKGETQYF
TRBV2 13 CASSGGADQPQHF
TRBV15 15 CATSRDRDRGYGYTF
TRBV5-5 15 CASAPRLRGTAEAFF
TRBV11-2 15 CASSTTGYGNTEAFF
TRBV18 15 CASSPQAGQGYGYTF
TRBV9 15 CASSVERGTTDEQFF
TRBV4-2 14 CASSRETGSYEQYF
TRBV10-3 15 CAISELGQGETEAFF
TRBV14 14 CASSQVRGAGELFF
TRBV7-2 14 CASSLGQGHHEQYF
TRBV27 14 CASSSGTEFSEQYF
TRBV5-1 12 CASSREGEGYTF
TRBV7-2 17 CASSSRPRTASTDTQYF
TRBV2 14 CASSIDRSGNTIYF
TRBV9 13 CASSVSGNDGYTF
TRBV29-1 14 CSVEKGAAGDPQYF
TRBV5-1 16 CASSLRLAGVNGELFF
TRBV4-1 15 CASSQGGQGYNEQFF
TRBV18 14 CASSPSQGQSPLHF
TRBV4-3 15 CASSQDLIRGNEQYF
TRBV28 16 CASKPGLRGLEETQYF
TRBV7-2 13 CASSEQRREGAFF
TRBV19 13 CASSIDGSQPQHF
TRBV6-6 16 CASSYSSRGGGDTQYF
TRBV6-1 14 CASSGPQRGNEQYF
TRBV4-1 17 CASSQGLSGGVTDTQYF
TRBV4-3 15 CASSQGQGALYEQYF
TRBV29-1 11 CSVEYRDEQYF
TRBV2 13 CASNSGPSYGYTF
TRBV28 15 CASTRGGAGNTEAFF
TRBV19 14 CASSIQYSSYEQYF
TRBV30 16 CAWTPLGRGTNEKLFF
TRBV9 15 CASSVGSVAGDTQYF
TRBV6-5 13 CASLTGLNSPLHF
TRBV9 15 CASSPRVEFRTEAFF
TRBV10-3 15 CAISESRTGRTEAFF
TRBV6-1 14 CASSEVQGYQPQHF
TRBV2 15 CASSEFDRATDTQYF
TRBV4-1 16 CASSQEWQGSGNTIYF
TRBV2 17 CASPSRDSLSGANVLTF
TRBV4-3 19 CASSQGLAGGLSGTDTQYF
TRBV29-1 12 CSVGERGYEQYF
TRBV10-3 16 CAISGKPRGGADTQYF
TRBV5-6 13 CASIAGTNYGYTF
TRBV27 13 CASSFLGVQPQHF
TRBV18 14 CASSLNSGANVLTF
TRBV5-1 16 CASSLWPQATNEKLFF
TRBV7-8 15 CASSTTTPGYQPQHF
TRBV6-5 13 CASSQGQTTEAFF